Listed below are T cell receptor beta chains from one sample, sequenced in a study of blood T cells in healthy people across ages. TCRdb recomputed calls from the 5' RACE reads with MiXCR, one row per CDR3 protein. This repertoire shows some 730,000 distinct CDR3 sequences, 22% found once; its top ten account for under 25%. Sample: blood. These receptor sequences come from a man between 65 and 85 years old in good health. Both conserved end residues are part of each CDR3. D genes are given only for firm matches. Clone size is not always given. Where it is, it says once, few, many or a class for expanded clones.

NA,NA,TRBV12-3/TRBV12-4,TRBJ1-2,CASSFGSGYTF,TGTGCCAGCAGTTTTGGAAGTGGCTACACCTTC
NA,NA,TRBV21-1,TRBJ2-7,CASTRTVSYEQYF,TGTGCCAGCACCCGGACGGTATCCTACGAGCAGTACTTC
TRBD1,NA,TRBV24-1,TRBJ1-1,CATGDSANTEAFF,TGTGCCACCGGGGACAGCGCGAACACTGAAGCTTTCTTT
TRBD1,NA,TRBV10-3,TRBJ1-2,CAINGQGAPGYTF,TGTGCCATCAATGGACAGGGGGCGCCTGGCTACACCTTC
TRBD1,few,TRBV12-3/TRBV12-4,TRBJ1-5,CASSSGTGVINQPQHF,TGTGCCAGCAGCTCCGGGACAGGGGTAATCAATCAGCCCCAGCATTTT
NA,few,TRBV9,TRBJ2-6,CTSSSGANVLTF,TGTACCAGCAGTTCGGGGGCCAACGTCCTGACTTTC
NA,NA,TRBV5-1,TRBJ2-1,CASSLFGEADNEQFF,TGCGCCAGCAGCTTGTTTGGGGAGGCGGACAATGAGCAGTTCTTC
NA,NA,TRBV12-5,TRBJ2-1,CASGLVYGGDYNEQFF,TGTGCTAGTGGTTTGGTATATGGAGGCGACTACAATGAGCAGTTCTTC
NA,NA,TRBV7-6,TRBJ2-3,CASSLVGYGTDTQYF,TGTGCCAGCAGCTTAGTAGGTTATGGCACAGATACGCAGTATTTT
TRBD1,NA,TRBV18,TRBJ1-2,CASSPRRQGESYTF,TGTGCCAGCTCACCTCGACGACAGGGCGAAAGCTACACCTTC
NA,few,TRBV20-1,TRBJ2-3,CSARETGVITQYF,TGCAGTGCTAGAGAGACAGGAGTTATCACGCAGTATTTT
NA,few,TRBV3-1,TRBJ1-2,CASSQEATNYGYTF,TGTGCCAGCAGCCAAGAGGCAACTAACTATGGCTACACCTTC
NA,few,TRBV19,TRBJ1-5,CASSLQYGNQPQHF,TGTGCCAGTAGTCTCCAGTACGGTAATCAGCCCCAGCATTTT
TRBD1,many,TRBV20-1,TRBJ1-2,CSARDPGTVYGYTF,TGCAGTGCTAGAGACCCCGGGACAGTCTATGGCTACACCTTC
TRBD1,few,TRBV2,TRBJ2-2,CASRTPGGSTGELFF,TGTGCCAGCAGAACCCCAGGGGGCAGCACCGGGGAGCTGTTTTTT
TRBD2,few,TRBV4-3,TRBJ2-1,CASSQEVTSASYNEQFF,TGCGCCAGCAGCCAAGAGGTGACTAGCGCATCCTACAATGAGCAGTTCTTC
NA,NA,TRBV12-3/TRBV12-4,TRBJ2-3,CASTQGLGTDTQYF,TGTGCCAGCACCCAAGGACTCGGCACAGATACGCAGTATTTT
NA,NA,TRBV20-1,TRBJ2-2,CSARPGPDTGELFF,TGCAGTGCTAGGCCGGGACCGGACACCGGGGAGCTGTTTTTT
NA,NA,TRBV7-9,TRBJ1-4,CASSLEDGNSLEKLFF,TGTGCCAGCAGCTTAGAAGACGGCAACTCTTTGGAAAAACTGTTTTTT
TRBD1,NA,TRBV20-1,TRBJ1-1,CSARMTGVRSAFF,TGCAGTGCTAGAATGACAGGGGTACGATCGGCTTTCTTT
NA,NA,TRBV3-1,TRBJ1-1,CASSHSRGGTEAFF,TGTGCCAGCAGCCATAGTAGGGGAGGTACTGAAGCTTTCTTT
NA,NA,TRBV6-2/TRBV6-3,TRBJ1-1,CASSPSGVITEAFF,TGTGCCAGCAGCCCCAGCGGGGTTATCACTGAAGCTTTCTTT
NA,NA,TRBV24-1,TRBJ2-1,CATSDFGPQKQFF,TGTGCCACCAGTGATTTCGGACCACAGAAGCAGTTCTTC
TRBD2,NA,TRBV4-2,TRBJ2-7,CASSQSGGEYEQYF,TGTGCCAGCAGCCAGAGCGGGGGGGAATACGAGCAGTACTTC
TRBD1,many,TRBV10-3,TRBJ1-2,CAISEGDRVYYGYTF,TGTGCCATCAGTGAAGGGGACAGGGTTTACTATGGCTACACCTTC
NA,NA,TRBV11-3,TRBJ2-1,CASSIVEEREQFF,TGTGCCAGCAGCATAGTAGAAGAAAGGGAGCAGTTCTTC
TRBD2,few,TRBV6-6,TRBJ2-3,CASSESGTTEDTQYF,TGTGCCAGCAGCGAATCCGGGACTACGGAAGATACGCAGTATTTT
NA,few,TRBV29-1,TRBJ2-1,CSVPKPSQVEQFF,TGCAGCGTCCCGAAGCCCAGTCAAGTTGAGCAGTTCTTC
NA,NA,TRBV27,TRBJ2-3,CASSLFGRPGTDTQYF,TGTGCCAGCAGTTTATTCGGCAGGCCAGGCACAGATACGCAGTATTTT
NA,few,TRBV12-3/TRBV12-4,TRBJ2-1,CASSPYSYNEQFF,TGTGCCAGCAGTCCATACTCCTACAATGAGCAGTTCTTC
NA,few,TRBV28,TRBJ1-2,CASTQGDYGYTF,TGTGCCAGCACCCAAGGGGACTATGGCTACACCTTC
NA,few,TRBV12-3/TRBV12-4,TRBJ1-6,CASSLGTENSPLHF,TGTGCCAGCAGTTTAGGGACGGAGAACTCACCCCTCCACTTT
NA,few,TRBV12-3/TRBV12-4,TRBJ2-3,CASSLVSDGTDTQYF,TGTGCCAGCAGTTTAGTGAGTGATGGCACAGATACGCAGTATTTT
NA,few,TRBV9,TRBJ2-7,CASSVGQDPTYEQYF,TGTGCCAGCAGCGTAGGACAGGACCCCACCTACGAGCAGTACTTC
TRBD1,NA,TRBV5-1,TRBJ1-1,CASSLAGQDTEAFF,TGCGCCAGCAGCTTGGCCGGACAGGACACTGAAGCTTTCTTT
NA,few,TRBV20-1,TRBJ1-5,CSARDGANQPQHF,TGCAGTGCTAGGGACGGGGCCAATCAGCCCCAGCATTTT
NA,NA,TRBV24-1,TRBJ2-1,CATSAYNEQFF,TGTGCCACCAGTGCCTACAATGAGCAGTTCTTC
TRBD2,NA,TRBV7-8,TRBJ2-1,CASSLDRLAGYNEQFF,TGTGCCAGCAGCTTAGATCGACTAGCGGGGTACAATGAGCAGTTCTTC
NA,NA,TRBV6-5,TRBJ2-4,CASRMEGSKNIQYF,TGTGCCAGCAGGATGGAGGGATCCAAAAACATTCAGTACTTC
NA,few,TRBV7-9,TRBJ2-2,CASSQGGFTGELFF,TGTGCCAGCAGCCAAGGGGGTTTCACCGGGGAGCTGTTTTTT
NA,few,TRBV6-1,TRBJ1-6,CASSEWGSPLHF,TGTGCCAGCAGTGAATGGGGTTCACCCCTCCACTTT
NA,few,TRBV7-9,TRBJ2-7,CASSPLLGSNEQYF,TGTGCCAGCAGCCCACTTTTGGGGTCCAACGAGCAGTACTTC
TRBD2,NA,TRBV20-1,TRBJ2-7,CSAPHLAGVYEQYF,TGCAGTGCTCCCCACCTAGCGGGGGTTTACGAGCAGTACTTC
NA,NA,TRBV12-3/TRBV12-4,TRBJ1-2,CASSLTGGRMGYSYTF,TGTGCCAGCAGTTTAACGGGGGGCAGGATGGGCTATAGCTACACCTTC
TRBD2,few,TRBV12-3/TRBV12-4,TRBJ2-1,CASRFGLAGGYNEQFF,TGTGCCAGCAGATTCGGACTAGCGGGGGGCTACAATGAGCAGTTCTTC
TRBD1,few,TRBV3-1,TRBJ2-1,CASSQGTGVGNEQFF,TGTGCCAGCAGCCAAGGTACAGGGGTGGGGAATGAGCAGTTCTTC
NA,NA,TRBV12-3/TRBV12-4,TRBJ1-2,CASSHTQEAYGYTF,TGTGCCAGCAGTCACACACAGGAAGCCTATGGCTACACCTTC
NA,NA,TRBV10-3,TRBJ1-2,CAIRGDGGLGYTF,TGTGCCATCAGGGGAGACGGGGGACTCGGCTACACCTTC
TRBD2,NA,TRBV11-2,TRBJ2-3,CASSWTSGNADTQYF,TGTGCCAGCAGCTGGACTAGCGGGAATGCAGATACGCAGTATTTT
TRBD1,NA,TRBV5-6,TRBJ1-6,CASTARGRDSPLHF,TGTGCCAGCACCGCCAGGGGGCGCGATTCACCCCTCCACTTT
TRBD2,NA,TRBV20-1,TRBJ2-1,CSASDPGLAGYNEQFF,TGCAGTGCTAGCGATCCGGGACTAGCGGGATACAATGAGCAGTTCTTC
NA,NA,TRBV20-1,TRBJ1-4,CSARVLNEKLFF,TGCAGTGCGCGGGTTCTTAATGAAAAACTGTTTTTT
TRBD2,NA,TRBV20-1,TRBJ2-3,CSTLAGTDTQYF,TGCAGCACACTAGCGGGCACAGATACGCAGTATTTT
NA,NA,TRBV29-1,TRBJ1-1,CSVGRSTEAFF,TGCAGCGTCGGCCGGAGCACTGAAGCTTTCTTT
NA,NA,TRBV6-5,TRBJ2-5,CASSYRPERQETQYF,TGTGCCAGCAGTTACAGGCCCGAACGTCAAGAGACCCAGTACTTC
NA,NA,TRBV12-3/TRBV12-4,TRBJ2-5,CASRNRETQYF,TGTGCCAGCAGAAATAGGGAGACCCAGTACTTC
NA,NA,TRBV6-6,TRBJ1-2,CASRFTGTEDSYTF,TGTGCCAGCAGATTCACCGGGACGGAAGATAGCTACACCTTC
NA,NA,TRBV20-1,TRBJ2-6,CSATTSGANVLTF,TGCAGTGCAACTACGAGTGGGGCCAACGTCCTGACTTTC
NA,NA,TRBV5-5,TRBJ2-1,CASSLVSSARDLDGQFF,TGTGCCAGCAGCTTGGTGAGCTCTGCGCGGGATCTTGACGGACAGTTCTTC